This T cell receptor beta chain emerged from a study of T cell responses to AZD1222 COVID-19 vaccine. Whole-study results and caveats: Clonal diversity was possibly underestimated, and white British individuals and females predominated among donors.

There are 17 residues in the CDR3. The J segment lost 5 bases and the V segment lost 2 bases, leaving 13 bases of the junction unmatched. Per germline, CDR1 MNHEY and CDR2 SMNVEV (reference sequence). Turning to this clone: Its antigen is unknown.

Using immunoSEQ multiplex PCR, the repertoire was profiled, and TCRdb retains in-frame clones only, with some absent. The sample has roughly 180,000 clones; about 93% are singletons. Sequenced here: peripheral blood, sampled on day 0 of AZD1222 vaccination. The chain combines TRBV27 with TRBJ1-1, with 8 bases matching TRBD1. This TCR came from an adult in good health. This CDR3 reads CASSLLSQRQGRTEAFF. In nucleotides, the CDR3 is TGTGCCAGCAGTTTACTCTCTCAGAGACAGGGGCGAACTGAAGCTTTCTTT.